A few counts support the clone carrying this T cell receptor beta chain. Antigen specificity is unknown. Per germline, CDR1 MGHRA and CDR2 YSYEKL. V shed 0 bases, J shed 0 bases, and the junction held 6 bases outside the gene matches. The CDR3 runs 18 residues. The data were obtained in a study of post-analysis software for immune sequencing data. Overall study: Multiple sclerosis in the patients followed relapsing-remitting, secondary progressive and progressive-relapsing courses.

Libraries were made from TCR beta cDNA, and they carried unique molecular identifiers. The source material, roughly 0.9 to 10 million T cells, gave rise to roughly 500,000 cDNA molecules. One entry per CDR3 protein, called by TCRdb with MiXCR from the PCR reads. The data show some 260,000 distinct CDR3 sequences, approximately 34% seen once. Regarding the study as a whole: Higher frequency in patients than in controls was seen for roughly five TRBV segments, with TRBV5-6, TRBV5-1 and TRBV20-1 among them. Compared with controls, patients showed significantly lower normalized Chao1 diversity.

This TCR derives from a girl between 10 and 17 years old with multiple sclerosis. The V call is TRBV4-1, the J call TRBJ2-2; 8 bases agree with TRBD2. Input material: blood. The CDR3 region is CASSQDAREAANTGELFF. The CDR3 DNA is TGCGCCAGCAGCCAAGATGCGCGGGAGGCCGCGAACACCGGGGAGCTGTTTTTT.